Listed below are T cell receptor beta chains from one sample, sequenced in a study of tissue T cells after allogeneic stem cell transplantation. This table comes from immunoSEQ multiplex PCR, and its TCRdb copy is limited to in-frame clones, with some not included. The data hold tens of thousands of clones, with about 85% observed a single time. Here the sequenced sample was blood, taken before transplantation. The receptors originated from a woman aged 18-55 years who later had graft-versus-host disease after an allogeneic stem cell transplant. The CDR3 runs from the conserved cysteine through the conserved F or W. A D gene is named only where the DNA matches it firmly. Clone size is shown for a subset of rows, as once, few, many or a class of expanded clone.

TRBD1,-,TRBJ1-5,TRBV7-9,15,CASSAMTGENQPQHF,TGTGCCAGCAGCGCAATGACAGGGGAGAATCAGCCCCAGCATTTT
TRBD1,-,TRBJ1-1,TRBV5-1,14,CASSFGGGNTEAFF,TGCGCCAGCAGTTTTGGAGGGGGCAACACTGAAGCTTTCTTT
-,-,TRBJ1-2,TRBV11-2,13,CASSPGGLMGYTF,TGTGCCAGCAGCCCGGGGGGTTTAATGGGCTACACCTTC
-,-,TRBJ1-1,TRBV9,14,CASSPALGDTEAFF,TGTGCCAGCAGCCCCGCTCTGGGGGACACTGAAGCTTTCTTT
-,-,TRBJ2-7,TRBV2,8,CASSPKSF,TGTGCCAGCAGTCCCAAAAGCTTC
-,once,TRBJ2-6,TRBV7-8,17,CASSSGNPQSRANVLTF,TGTGCCAGCAGCTCCGGGAACCCACAAAGTCGGGCCAACGTCCTGACTTTC
-,-,TRBJ1-4,TRBV6-5,16,CASSYITEGEGEKLFF,TGTGCCAGCAGTTACATAACGGAGGGCGAAGGTGAAAAACTGTTTTTT
TRBD1,-,TRBJ2-2,TRBV20-1,16,CSASNLAQGDTGELFF,TGCAGTGCTAGTAACCTGGCCCAGGGGGACACCGGGGAGCTGTTTTTT
TRBD1,-,TRBJ2-3,TRBV7-9,15,CASSPGTAGTDTQYF,TGTGCCAGCAGTCCGGGGACAGCGGGCACAGATACGCAGTATTTT
-,-,TRBJ2-3,TRBV21-1,20,CASSKEGLAGGYICTDTQYF,-
-,-,TRBJ2-3,TRBV28,13,CASSPPDPDTQYF,TGTGCCAGCAGTCCGCCAGACCCGGATACGCAGTATTTT
-,-,TRBJ2-1,TRBV6-5,14,CASRPDGTYNEQFF,TGTGCCAGCAGACCCGACGGGACCTACAATGAGCAGTTCTTC
-,-,TRBJ1-2,TRBV9,15,CASSAGADRLYGYTF,TGTGCCAGCAGCGCTGGGGCAGACCGACTCTATGGTTACACCTTC
-,-,TRBJ1-5,TRBV5-1,14,CASSLSPGNQPQHF,TGCGCCAGCAGCTTGAGCCCCGGGAATCAGCCCCAGCATTTT
-,-,TRBJ1-5,TRBV2,15,CASSEDSGELQPQHF,TGTGCCAGCAGTGAAGACTCAGGTGAACTACAGCCCCAGCATTTT
-,few,TRBJ1-5,TRBV4-1,16,CASSHLAGGSNQPQHF,TGCGCCAGCAGCCACCTCGCTGGGGGCAGCAATCAGCCCCAGCATTTT
-,-,TRBJ2-7,TRBV20-1,11,CSVLLDYEQYF,TGCAGTGTTTTACTAGACTACGAGCAGTACTTC
-,-,TRBJ1-1,TRBV6-2/TRBV6-3,13,CASSYPGRTEAFF,TGTGCCAGCAGTTATCCGGGACGCACTGAAGCTTTCTTT
-,-,TRBJ1-3,TRBV29-1,11,CSVENGNTIYF,TGCAGCGTTGAAAACGGAAACACCATATATTTT
TRBD1,-,TRBJ1-2,TRBV29-1,12,CSVDNDRDANTF,TGCAGCGTTGATAATGACAGGGACGCCAACACCTTC
-,few,TRBJ2-6,TRBV4-2,16,CASSQEGASGANVLTF,TGTGCCAGCAGCCAAGAGGGGGCGTCAGGGGCCAACGTCCTGACTTTC
TRBD2,-,TRBJ2-7,TRBV7-9,14,CASSFHGRPYEQYF,TGTGCCAGCAGTTTTCACGGGAGGCCCTACGAGCAGTACTTC
-,-,TRBJ1-4,TRBV6-5,15,CASSPWARVVGKLFF,TGTGCCAGCAGTCCCTGGGCCAGGGTCGTCGGAAAACTGTTTTTT
-,-,TRBJ2-7,TRBV28,11,CASRALYEQYF,TGTGCCAGCAGGGCCCTCTACGAGCAGTACTTC
-,few,TRBJ1-1,TRBV28,16,CASSYPLAGGDTEAFF,TGTGCCAGCAGTTACCCCTTAGCAGGTGGGGACACTGAAGCTTTCTTT
-,-,TRBJ1-4,TRBV7-2,12,CASSLSLGKLFF,TGTGCCAGCAGCTTATCCTTGGGAAAACTGTTTTTT
TRBD2,-,TRBJ2-7,TRBV7-9,16,CASSRHDAGVFAEQYF,TGTGCCAGCAGCCGTCATGATGCGGGAGTTTTCGCCGAGCAGTACTTC
TRBD1,-,TRBJ1-2,TRBV7-6,15,CASSIGTGANYGYTF,TGTGCCAGCAGCATTGGGACAGGGGCTAACTATGGCTACACCTTC